These 5 T cell receptor beta chains were sequenced from one sample in a study of T cells in Graves' hyperthyroidism and ophthalmopathy. TCR beta CDR3 sequences were amplified from RNA transcripts. First-round RT-PCR with HTBI primers amplified the TCR CDR3 region. TCRdb analysed the multiplex PCR reads with MiXCR anew, one entry per CDR3 protein. The table shows about 530,000 distinct CDR3 sequences, with about a sixth occurring only once. Sequenced material: blood. The receptors come from a woman aged 18-29 years with Graves' ophthalmopathy.

As concerns this clonotype: This may be a read error, as it is one base from a much larger clone. V and J are TRBV2 and TRBJ2-1, with D uncertain. CDR1 SNHLY and CDR2 FYNNEI come from the germline V gene. The CDR3 sequence is 13 residues long. Here the CDR3 DNA reads TGTGCCAGCAGTGAAGAGGTTTACAATGAGCAGTGCTTC. As protein: CASSEEVYNEQCF.

This clonotype was seen a few times. This chain uses TRBV20-1 with TRBJ1-5; D is undetermined. CDR3 length: 13 amino acids. Germline loops: CDR1 DFQATT, CDR2 SNEGSKA (reference sequence). V lost 4 bases, J lost 0 bases, and 7 bases lay in between. Here the CDR3 reads CSATEYSNQPQHF. Here the CDR3 DNA reads TGCAGTGCTACAGAATATAGCAATCAGCCCCAGCATTTT.

This clonotype was recorded at least ten times. This sequence joins TRBV5-1 and TRBJ1-2; TRBD1 is a possible D gene (5 bases). This CDR3 is 12 amino acids long. Germline V gives CDR1 SGHRS, CDR2 YFSETQ. Trimming took 4 bases from V and 6 from J, leaving 10 bases between them. The CDR3 region has the DNA TGCGCCAGCAGCCTGGGGGGAGATGGCTACACCTTC. It yields the protein CASSLGGDGYTF.

V and J are TRBV29-1 and TRBJ2-1, with TRBD2 identical over 10 bases. This CDR3 is 14 amino acids long. Germline lookup yields CDR1 SQVTM and CDR2 ANQGSEA. The V gene end was trimmed by 7 bases and the J gene end by 6 bases; junction bases not matched to a gene: 9. As DNA, the CDR3 is TGCAGCGCCCGCAGCGGGAGGGGTGCCAATGAGCAGTTCTTC. Translating it yields CSARSGRGANEQFF.

The gene calls are TRBV5-1 and TRBJ2-1; D possibly corresponds to TRBD1 (6 bases). Between the trimmed V and J ends, which lost 0 bases and 8 bases, there was a span of 15 bases. The CDR3 has 15 amino acids. Germline CDR1 reads SGHRS; CDR2 reads YFSETQ. CDR3 nucleotide sequence: TGCGCCAGCAGCTTGGAACAGGGTCTCGGAGATGAGCAGTTCTTC. This codes for CASSLEQGLGDEQFF. The full variable domain, its missing parts supplied by reference TRBV5-1 and TRBJ2-1, is KAGVTQTPRYLIKTRGQQVTLSCSPISGHRSVSWYQQTPGQGLQFLFEYFSETQRNKGNFPGRFSGRQFSNSRSEMNVSTLELGDSALYLCASSLEQGLGDEQFFGPGTRLTVL.